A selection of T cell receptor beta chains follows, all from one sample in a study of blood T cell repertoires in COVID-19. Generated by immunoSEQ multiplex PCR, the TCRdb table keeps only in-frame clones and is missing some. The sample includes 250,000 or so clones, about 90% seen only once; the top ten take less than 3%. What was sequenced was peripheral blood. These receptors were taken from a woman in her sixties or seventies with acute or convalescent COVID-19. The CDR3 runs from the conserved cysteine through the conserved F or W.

CDR3 protein: CASKDGLTFQETQYF; V gene: TRBV2
CDR3 protein: CAWSASGNQPQHF; V gene: TRBV30
CDR3 protein: CASSSTGGASGNTIYF; V gene: TRBV27
CDR3 protein: CASDRDSLNQPQHF; V gene: TRBV28
CDR3 protein: CASSIGGLAVGTQYF; V gene: TRBV19
CDR3 protein: CASSPGQTSTDTQYF; V gene: TRBV5-1
CDR3 protein: CATSRSGPPGNTIYF; V gene: TRBV15
CDR3 protein: CASSPDRGHGYGYTF; V gene: TRBV18
CDR3 protein: CASSLLGPRQGAMGGYTF; V gene: TRBV7-3
CDR3 protein: CASSLTGRGGETQYF; V gene: TRBV5-6
CDR3 protein: CASRLYPTAQAGAFF; V gene: TRBV6-5
CDR3 protein: CASSRQTGLAGIEQYF; V gene: TRBV2
CDR3 protein: CAGSRVESTEAFF; V gene: TRBV30
CDR3 protein: CAANTRDRVGKLFF; V gene: TRBV30
CDR3 protein: CASSFWTGGRSTGELFF; V gene: TRBV27
CDR3 protein: CASSLGQVEYSPLHF; V gene: TRBV5-1
CDR3 protein: CASSFRSGRTQETQYF; V gene: TRBV6-2/TRBV6-3
CDR3 protein: CASSSGQGNQETQYF; V gene: TRBV7-9
CDR3 protein: CASSLLRQGTNEKLFF; V gene: TRBV27
CDR3 protein: CASSYSGGANGYTF; V gene: TRBV6-5
CDR3 protein: CASSIDRTGGQPQHF; V gene: TRBV19
CDR3 protein: CSASGRNYGYTF; V gene: TRBV20-1
CDR3 protein: CASSPSGQNTEAFF; V gene: TRBV18
CDR3 protein: CASSEAGTGGPYGYTF; V gene: TRBV6-1
CDR3 protein: CAWTPGQANTEAFF; V gene: TRBV30
CDR3 protein: CASSEGQGLTAFF; V gene: TRBV6-1
CDR3 protein: CASSPTGTGGETQYF; V gene: TRBV11-3
CDR3 protein: CASRGQASYEQYF; V gene: TRBV25-1
CDR3 protein: CASSLGQGSQPQHF; V gene: TRBV5-1
CDR3 protein: CASSRGREAFF; V gene: TRBV3-1/TRBV3-2
CDR3 protein: CASSPGGYNEQFF; V gene: TRBV2
CDR3 protein: CASSPPGQPQHF; V gene: TRBV18
CDR3 protein: CASSTGVGREKLFF; V gene: TRBV5-8
CDR3 protein: CASSVGGLAGDQETQYF; V gene: TRBV9
CDR3 protein: CASSPDLNGGQRSSYNSPLHF; V gene: TRBV4-2
CDR3 protein: CASSLGQRANSNQPQHF; V gene: TRBV7-9
CDR3 protein: CASSYGTGGGYEQYF; V gene: TRBV6-5
CDR3 protein: CASSFQAGGKNTEAFF; V gene: TRBV7-6
CDR3 protein: CSFIGTGVTDTQYF; V gene: TRBV29-1
CDR3 protein: CAISTGTSALNEQFF; V gene: TRBV10-3
CDR3 protein: CASSRGDRGETQYF; V gene: TRBV7-9
CDR3 protein: CAARGLDGYTF; V gene: TRBV10-3
CDR3 protein: CASSQGRAYSRDRLNTEAFF; V gene: TRBV4-1
CDR3 protein: CASSLTGFEQYF; V gene: TRBV12-3/TRBV12-4
CDR3 protein: CASSDPGQGSYGYTF; V gene: TRBV6-1
CDR3 protein: CASIPGQGVSPLHF; V gene: TRBV7-9
CDR3 protein: CASSQDVRVRDGYTF; V gene: TRBV4-3
CDR3 protein: CASSSTGGLPDGYTF; V gene: TRBV18
CDR3 protein: CASSRTTATIYTF; V gene: TRBV7-8
CDR3 protein: CASRTGQVATNEKLFF; V gene: TRBV5-1
CDR3 protein: CASSRGLVNEQFF; V gene: TRBV6-5
CDR3 protein: CASSQEGGRGTGYTF; V gene: TRBV3-1/TRBV3-2
CDR3 protein: CASMLTSANTGELFF; V gene: TRBV2
CDR3 protein: CASSRGTDFLGYTF; V gene: TRBV4-1
CDR3 protein: CASSVDQGGTEAFF; V gene: TRBV9
CDR3 protein: CASSGGGARTSTDTQYF; V gene: TRBV6-1
CDR3 protein: CASSLGGGETQYF; V gene: TRBV5-1